This T cell receptor beta chain was captured in a study of cytomegalovirus exposure and HLA in healthy donors. 60 Vbeta and 13 Jbeta primers were used in PCR. Repertoires were generated with immunoSEQ multiplex PCR, while TCRdb's copy carries only in-frame clones and drops some. The sample has 200,000 to 250,000 clones; the top ten hold around 0.95%. Study-wide points: Some V segments, including TRBV6-2 and TRBV6-3, were excluded as indistinguishable.

CDR3 length: 15 residues. Germline-derived CDR1 and CDR2 are SGDLS and YYNGEE. The V end lost 5 bases, the J end lost 4 bases, and 16 bases lay between the germline ends. Comments on this clone: Its antigen remains unknown.

This chain connects TRBV9 to TRBJ2-1, with a weak D call TRBD2 (6 bases). Source material: PBMCs. This clonotype was sampled from a woman between 25 and 40 years old in good health and CMV-seropositive. CDR3 protein: CASSRLAGWYNEQFF. In nucleotides, the CDR3 is TGTGCCAGCAGTCGTTTGGCGGGGTGGTACAATGAGCAGTTCTTC.